The 11 T cell receptor beta chains reported below all come from one sample, sequenced in a study of shared clonotypes between healthy human individuals. Some clones are missing from TCRdb's copy, which holds only in-frame ones; the method was immunoSEQ multiplex PCR. The table lists some 1 million clones, around 74% of them singletons. The sequenced sample consisted of memory CD4+ T cells sorted from blood. Described subset: CD45RA-negative fraction. The origin of the receptors is a man aged 18-30 years in good health.

The rearrangement links TRBV19 to TRBJ1-5; no clear D. CDR3 length: 14 residues. The V gene lost 5 bases and the J gene lost 2 bases, with 10 bases spanning the gap. Germline V gene lookup returns CDR1 LNHDA and CDR2 SQIVND (reference sequence). The CDR3 DNA sequence: TGTGCCAGTAGTCCCGGGCGGGGCAATCAGCCCCAGCATTTT. Its protein is CASSPGRGNQPQHF.

Comments on this clone: This sample includes further DNA sequences coding for the same CDR3. V is TRBV5-1 and J is TRBJ2-7; 12 bases are shared with TRBD2. The germline V gene has CDR1 SGHRS and CDR2 YFSETQ. The CDR3 contains 15 residues. The V gene end was trimmed by 4 bases and the J gene end by 4 bases; junction bases not matched to a gene: 6. CDR3 sequence reads: CASSLTSGSIYEQYF. In nucleotides, the CDR3 is TGCGCCAGCAGCCTGACTAGCGGGAGTATATACGAGCAGTACTTC.

This clone was detected only once. V usage is TRBV6-4 and J usage is TRBJ2-3; D is ambiguous. The CDR3 contains 13 residues. Germline V CDR1 and CDR2: MRHNA, SNTAGT. Trimming removed 3 bases from V and 0 bases from J, with 4 bases in between. The CDR3 reads CASSEPSTDTQYF. CDR3 bases: TGTGCCAGCAGTGAACCTAGCACAGATACGCAGTATTTT.

V and J are TRBV7-8 and TRBJ2-7; the D gene is possibly TRBD2 (6 bases). The CDR3 runs to 15 residues. Deletions cut 5 bases from V and 3 bases from J, with 17 bases between. From germline, CDR1 is SGHVS and CDR2 FQNEAQ. The CDR3 nucleotides read TGTGCCAGCAGCCCTTCTAGCGCTTATTACTACGAGCAGTACTTC. It translates to CASSPSSAYYYEQYF.

This sequence joins TRBV7-9 and TRBJ2-7; 9 bases are a match to TRBD1. Looked up from germline, CDR1 is SEHNR and CDR2 is FQNEAQ (reference sequence). The CDR3 has 16 amino acids. With 4 bases clipped from V and 4 bases from J, the junction kept 11 bases outside the gene matches. The CDR3 protein is CASSSVLTGGTYEQYF. CDR3 bases: TGTGCCAGCAGCTCCGTTTTGACAGGGGGTACTTACGAGCAGTACTTC.

The chain carries TRBV7-2 and TRBJ2-7; unclear D gene. Looked up from germline, CDR1 is SGHTA and CDR2 is FQGNSA. The ends were cut back, 1 base at V and 0 bases at J, with 7 bases in the middle. This CDR3 has 14 amino acids. CDR3 in DNA: TGTGCCAGCAGCTTAGACCAGAGCTCCTACGAGCAGTACTTC. Residues: CASSLDQSSYEQYF.

To note about this clone: Other DNA sequences within the sample encode an identical CDR3. The CDR3 reads CASSLAGTEAYEQYF. The CDR3 coding sequence is TGTGCCAGCAGCTTAGCGGGGACAGAGGCCTACGAGCAGTACTTC. The V and J genes are TRBV7-2 and TRBJ2-7, with TRBD1 matching over 7 bases. The CDR3 is 15 amino acids. Germline V gives CDR1 SGHTA, CDR2 FQGNSA. J lost 2 bases, V lost 0 bases, and 4 bases had no gene match.

This clone turned up a few times. The V call is TRBV5-1, the J call TRBJ2-7; the match to TRBD2 covers 7 bases. The CDR3 is 15 amino acids. V shed 0 bases, J shed 6 bases, and the junction held 9 bases outside the gene matches. Per the germline V gene, CDR1 is SGHRS and CDR2 is YFSETQ. CDR3: CASSLEDPGGSEQYF. Written as DNA, the CDR3 is TGCGCCAGCAGCTTGGAGGACCCGGGAGGCTCCGAGCAGTACTTC.

V is TRBV28 and J is TRBJ2-7; D may correspond to TRBD1 or TRBD2 (5 bases each). Germline V gives CDR1 MDHEN, CDR2 SYDVKM. This CDR3 is built from 13 residues. Trimming removed 7 bases from V and 4 bases from J, with 14 bases in between. The CDR3 bases are TGTGCCAGCACGCCGCAGGGCGGGTACGAGCAGTACTTC. Its protein is CASTPQGGYEQYF.

The rearrangement joins TRBV12-5 to TRBJ2-5, with 8 positions matching TRBD2. Trimming at V came to 7 bases and at J to 4 bases, leaving 8 bases not matched to a gene. In germline, CDR1 is LGHNT, CDR2 FRNRAP. This CDR3 has 14 residues. This chain's CDR3 is CASVGGSGRETQYF. CDR3 in DNA: TGTGCTAGTGTGGGAGGCAGCGGGAGAGAGACCCAGTACTTC.

CDR3 nucleotide sequence: TGTGCCAGCAGGCAGGGAAACTATGGCTACACCTTC. This translates into CASRQGNYGYTF. The chain links TRBV5-4 to TRBJ1-2, with a tentative D call TRBD1 (5 bases). The V end was cut by 5 bases, the J end by 2 bases, with 7 bases between. The CDR3 covers 12 residues. The germline CDR1 and CDR2 sequences are SGHNT and YYREEE (reference sequence).